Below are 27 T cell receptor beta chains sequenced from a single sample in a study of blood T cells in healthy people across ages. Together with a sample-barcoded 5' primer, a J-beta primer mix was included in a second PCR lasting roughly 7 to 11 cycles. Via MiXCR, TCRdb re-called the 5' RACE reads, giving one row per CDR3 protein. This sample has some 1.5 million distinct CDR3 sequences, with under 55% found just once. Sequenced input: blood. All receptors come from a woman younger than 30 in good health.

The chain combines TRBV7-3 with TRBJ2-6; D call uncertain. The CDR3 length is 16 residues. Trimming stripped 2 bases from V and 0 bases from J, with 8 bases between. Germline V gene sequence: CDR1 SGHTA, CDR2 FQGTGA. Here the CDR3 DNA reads TGTGCCAGCAGCTTACCGAAGAGCTCTGGGGCCAACGTCCTGACTTTC. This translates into CASSLPKSSGANVLTF.

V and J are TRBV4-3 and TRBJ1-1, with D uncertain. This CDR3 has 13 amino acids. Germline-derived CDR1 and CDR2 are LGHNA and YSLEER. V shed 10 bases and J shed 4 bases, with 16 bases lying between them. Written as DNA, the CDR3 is TGCGCCACCACGAGGGTGGTGGGCACTGAAGCTTTCTTT. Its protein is CATTRVVGTEAFF.

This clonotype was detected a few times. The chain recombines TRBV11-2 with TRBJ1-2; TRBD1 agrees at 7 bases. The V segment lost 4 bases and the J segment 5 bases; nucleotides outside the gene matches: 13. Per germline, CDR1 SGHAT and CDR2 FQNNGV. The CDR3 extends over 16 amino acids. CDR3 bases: TGTGCCAGCAGCTCCAGACAGGGCCTCTCGTTTTATGGCTACACCTTC. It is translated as CASSSRQGLSFYGYTF.

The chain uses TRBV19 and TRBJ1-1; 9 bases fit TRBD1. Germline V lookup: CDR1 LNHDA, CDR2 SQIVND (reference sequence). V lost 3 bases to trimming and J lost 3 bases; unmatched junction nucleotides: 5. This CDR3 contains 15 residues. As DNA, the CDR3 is TGTGCCAGTAGTATTACAGGGGGCTTGTACACTGAAGCTTTCTTT. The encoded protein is CASSITGGLYTEAFF. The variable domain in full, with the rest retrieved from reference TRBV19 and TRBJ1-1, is DGGITQSPKYLFRKEGQNVTLSCEQNLNHDAMYWYRQDPGQGLRLIYYSQIVNDFQKGDIAEGYSVSREKKESFPLTVTSAQKNPTAFYLCASSITGGLYTEAFFGQGTRLTVV.

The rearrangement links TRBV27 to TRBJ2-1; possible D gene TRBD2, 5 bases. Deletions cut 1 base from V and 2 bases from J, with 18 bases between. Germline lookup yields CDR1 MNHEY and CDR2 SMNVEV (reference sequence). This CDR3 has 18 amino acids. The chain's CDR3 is CASSLFGPGSLTYNEQFF. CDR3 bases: TGTGCCAGCAGTTTATTTGGGCCGGGATCTTTAACCTACAATGAGCAGTTCTTC.

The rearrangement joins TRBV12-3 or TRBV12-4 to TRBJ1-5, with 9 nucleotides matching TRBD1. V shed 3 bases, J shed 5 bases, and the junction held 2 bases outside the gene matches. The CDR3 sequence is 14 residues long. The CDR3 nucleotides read TGTGCCAGCAGTTTGACAGGGGGGTATCAGCCCCAGCATTTT. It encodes CASSLTGGYQPQHF.

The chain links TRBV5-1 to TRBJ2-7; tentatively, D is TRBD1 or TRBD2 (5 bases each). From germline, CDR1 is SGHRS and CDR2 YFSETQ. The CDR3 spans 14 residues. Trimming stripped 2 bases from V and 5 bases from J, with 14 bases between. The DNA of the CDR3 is TGCGCCAGCAGCTTCCGGGACGTTAGCCACGAGCAGTACTTC. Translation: CASSFRDVSHEQYF.

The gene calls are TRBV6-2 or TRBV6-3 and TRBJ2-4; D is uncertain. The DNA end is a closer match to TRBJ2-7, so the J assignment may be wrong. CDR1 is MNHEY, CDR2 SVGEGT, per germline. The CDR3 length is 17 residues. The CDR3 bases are TGTGCCAGCAGTTACTCCCACGCCCGTTTACGGGCCTACGAGCAGTACTTC. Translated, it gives CASSYSHARLRAYEQYF.

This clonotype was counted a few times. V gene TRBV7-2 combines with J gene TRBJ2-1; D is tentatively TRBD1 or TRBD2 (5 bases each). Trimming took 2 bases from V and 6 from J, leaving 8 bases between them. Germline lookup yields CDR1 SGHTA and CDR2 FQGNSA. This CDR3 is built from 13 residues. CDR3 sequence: CASSLSGPNEQFF. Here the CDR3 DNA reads TGTGCCAGCAGCTTATCGGGGCCCAATGAGCAGTTCTTC.

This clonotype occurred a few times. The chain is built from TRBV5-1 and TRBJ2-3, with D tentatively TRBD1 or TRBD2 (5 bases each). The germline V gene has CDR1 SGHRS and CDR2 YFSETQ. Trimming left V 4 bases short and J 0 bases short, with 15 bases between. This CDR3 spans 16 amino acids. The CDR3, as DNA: TGCGCCAGCAGCCCCCGTGGGGGAACTAGCACAGATACGCAGTATTTT. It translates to CASSPRGGTSTDTQYF.

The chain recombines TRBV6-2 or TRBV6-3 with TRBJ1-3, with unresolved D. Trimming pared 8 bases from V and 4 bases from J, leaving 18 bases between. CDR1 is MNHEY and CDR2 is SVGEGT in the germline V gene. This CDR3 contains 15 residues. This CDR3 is CASEEHARPGNTIYF. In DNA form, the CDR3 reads TGTGCCAGCGAAGAACACGCAAGACCCGGAAACACCATATATTTT.

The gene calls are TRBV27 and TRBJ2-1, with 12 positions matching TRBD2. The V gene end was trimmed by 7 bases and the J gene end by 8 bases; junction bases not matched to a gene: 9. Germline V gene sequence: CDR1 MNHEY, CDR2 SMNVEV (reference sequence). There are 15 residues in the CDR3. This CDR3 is CASTRLAGVGDEQFF. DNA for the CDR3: TGTGCCAGCACTCGACTAGCGGGAGTTGGGGATGAGCAGTTCTTC.

CDR3 sequence reads: CASRGTSGINEQFF. The DNA of the CDR3 is TGTGCCAGCAGAGGGACTAGCGGGATCAATGAGCAGTTCTTC. V gene TRBV25-1 combines with J gene TRBJ2-1, with 13 nucleotides matching TRBD2. Looked up from germline, CDR1 is MGHDK and CDR2 is SYGVNS. This CDR3 is 14 amino acids long. The V segment lost 6 bases and the J segment 6 bases; nucleotides outside the gene matches: 2.

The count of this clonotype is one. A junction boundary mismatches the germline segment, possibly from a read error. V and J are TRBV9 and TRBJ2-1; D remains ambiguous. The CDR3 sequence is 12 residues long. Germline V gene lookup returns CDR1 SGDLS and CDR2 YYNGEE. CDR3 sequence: CAGSDRGYEQFF. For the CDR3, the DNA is TGTGCCGGCAGCGACCGAGGCTATGAGCAGTTCTTC.

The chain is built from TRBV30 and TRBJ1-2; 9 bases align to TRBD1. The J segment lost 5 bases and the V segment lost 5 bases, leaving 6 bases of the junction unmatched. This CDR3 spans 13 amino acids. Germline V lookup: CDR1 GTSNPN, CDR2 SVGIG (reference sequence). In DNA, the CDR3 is TGTGCCTGGGGAGACAGGGGGAGGTATGGCTACACCTTC. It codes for CAWGDRGRYGYTF.

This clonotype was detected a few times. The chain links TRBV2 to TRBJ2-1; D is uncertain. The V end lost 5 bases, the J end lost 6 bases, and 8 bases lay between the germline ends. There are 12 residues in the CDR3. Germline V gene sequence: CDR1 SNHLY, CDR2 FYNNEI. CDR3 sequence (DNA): TGTGCCAGCAGTAGTCAGACCAATGAGCAGTTCTTC. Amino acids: CASSSQTNEQFF.

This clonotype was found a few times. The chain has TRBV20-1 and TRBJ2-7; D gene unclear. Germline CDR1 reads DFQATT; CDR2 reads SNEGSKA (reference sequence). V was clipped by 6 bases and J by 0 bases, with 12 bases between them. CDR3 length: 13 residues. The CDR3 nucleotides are TGCAGTGCAGCGAACGGTCCCTCCTACGAGCAGTACTTC. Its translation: CSAANGPSYEQYF.

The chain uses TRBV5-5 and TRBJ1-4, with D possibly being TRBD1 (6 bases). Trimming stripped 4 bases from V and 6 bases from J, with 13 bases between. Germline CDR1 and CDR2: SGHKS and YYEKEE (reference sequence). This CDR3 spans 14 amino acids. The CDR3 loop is CASSKRGLDEKLFF. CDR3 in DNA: TGTGCCAGCAGCAAAAGGGGGTTAGATGAAAAACTGTTTTTT.

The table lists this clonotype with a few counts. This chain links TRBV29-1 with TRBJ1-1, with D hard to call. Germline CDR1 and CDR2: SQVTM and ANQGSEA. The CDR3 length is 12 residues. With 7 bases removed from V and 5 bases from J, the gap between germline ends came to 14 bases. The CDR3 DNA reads TGCAGCGGTACCGGTCGTTTTACTGAAGCTTTCTTT. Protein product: CSGTGRFTEAFF.

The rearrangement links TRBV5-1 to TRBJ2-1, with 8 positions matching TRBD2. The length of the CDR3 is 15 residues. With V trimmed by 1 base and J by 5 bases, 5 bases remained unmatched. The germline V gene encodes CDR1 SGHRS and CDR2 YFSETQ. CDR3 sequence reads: CASSLWREAHNEQFF. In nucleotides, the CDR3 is TGCGCCAGCAGCTTGTGGCGGGAGGCCCACAATGAGCAGTTCTTC.

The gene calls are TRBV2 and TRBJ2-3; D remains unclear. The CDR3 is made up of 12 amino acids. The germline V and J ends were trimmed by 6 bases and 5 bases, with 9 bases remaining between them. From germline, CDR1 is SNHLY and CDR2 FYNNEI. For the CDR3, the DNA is TGTGCCAGCAGGTTACTGGGAGATACGCAGTATTTT. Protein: CASRLLGDTQYF.

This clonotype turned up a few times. The CDR3 loop is CASSPWTGSNEQFF. Written as DNA, the CDR3 is TGTGCCAGCAGTCCATGGACAGGGTCCAATGAGCAGTTCTTC. The chain employs TRBV28 and TRBJ2-1; 8 nucleotides align to TRBD1. Unmatched junction bases numbered 6, after V lost 5 bases and J lost 6 bases. The CDR3 totals 14 residues. CDR1 is MDHEN, CDR2 SYDVKM, per germline.

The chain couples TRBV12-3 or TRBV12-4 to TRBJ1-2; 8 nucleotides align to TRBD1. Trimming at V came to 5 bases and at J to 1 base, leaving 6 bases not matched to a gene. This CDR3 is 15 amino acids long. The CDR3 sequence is CASSNRDRYNYGYTF. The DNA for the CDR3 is TGTGCCAGCAGTAACCGGGACAGGTATAACTATGGCTACACCTTC.

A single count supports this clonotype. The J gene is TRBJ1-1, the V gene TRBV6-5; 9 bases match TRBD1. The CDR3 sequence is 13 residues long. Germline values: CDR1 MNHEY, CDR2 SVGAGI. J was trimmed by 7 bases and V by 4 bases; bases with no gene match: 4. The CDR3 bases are TGTGCCAGCAGTTGGGACAGGGAGCGTGAAGCTTTCTTT. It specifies CASSWDREREAFF.

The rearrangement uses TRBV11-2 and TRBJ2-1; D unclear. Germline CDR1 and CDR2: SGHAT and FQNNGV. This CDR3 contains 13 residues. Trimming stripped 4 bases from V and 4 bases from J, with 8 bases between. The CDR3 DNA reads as TGTGCCAGCAGCTCACCTTTATACAATGAGCAGTTCTTC. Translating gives CASSSPLYNEQFF.

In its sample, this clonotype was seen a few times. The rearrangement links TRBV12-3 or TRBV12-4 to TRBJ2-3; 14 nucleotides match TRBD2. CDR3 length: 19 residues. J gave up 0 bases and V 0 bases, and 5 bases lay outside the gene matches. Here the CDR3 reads CASSLAEGLAGASTDTQYF. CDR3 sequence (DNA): TGTGCCAGCAGTTTAGCGGAGGGACTAGCGGGGGCTAGCACAGATACGCAGTATTTT.

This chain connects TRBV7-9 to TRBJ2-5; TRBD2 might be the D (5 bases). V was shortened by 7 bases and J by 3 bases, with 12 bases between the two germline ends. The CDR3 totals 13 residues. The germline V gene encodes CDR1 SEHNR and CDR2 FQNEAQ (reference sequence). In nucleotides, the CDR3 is TGTGCCAGCACCATGCCGGGGAAAGAGACCCAGTACTTC. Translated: CASTMPGKETQYF.